Given below is one T cell receptor (beta chain) in context. Germline V gene lookup returns CDR1 SGHRS and CDR2 YFSETQ. This CDR3 is built from 15 residues. The J segment lost 0 bases and the V segment lost 0 bases, leaving 2 bases of the junction unmatched. Method: immunoSEQ multiplex PCR; TCRdb's copy keeps in-frame clones and lacks some. The data show around 370,000 clones, 85% to 90% seen once. The sample is drawn from a study of blood T cell repertoires in COVID-19. Study in general: T cells, B-cell-depleted T cells, or PBMCs provided the cDNA or gDNA that served as material.

The TCR was taken from a woman aged 70-85 years with COVID-19, enrolled during active disease. V usage is TRBV5-1 and J usage is TRBJ1-1; TRBD1 matches at 7 bases. Specimen: peripheral blood. The CDR3 loop is CASSLGGTVNTEAFF. Here the CDR3 DNA reads TGCGCCAGCAGCTTGGGGGGGACAGTGAACACTGAAGCTTTCTTT.